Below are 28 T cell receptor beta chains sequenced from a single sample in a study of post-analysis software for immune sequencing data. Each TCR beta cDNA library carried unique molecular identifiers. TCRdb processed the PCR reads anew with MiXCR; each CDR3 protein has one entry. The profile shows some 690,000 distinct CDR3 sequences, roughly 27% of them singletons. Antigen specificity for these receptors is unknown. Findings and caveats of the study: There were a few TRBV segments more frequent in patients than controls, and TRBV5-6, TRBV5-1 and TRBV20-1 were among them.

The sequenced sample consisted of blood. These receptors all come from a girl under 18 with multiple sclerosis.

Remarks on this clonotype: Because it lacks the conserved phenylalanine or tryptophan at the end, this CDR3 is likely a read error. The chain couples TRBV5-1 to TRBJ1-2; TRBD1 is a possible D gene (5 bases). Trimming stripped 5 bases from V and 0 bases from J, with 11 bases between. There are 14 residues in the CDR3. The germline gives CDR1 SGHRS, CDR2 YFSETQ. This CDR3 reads CASRPADTNYGYTC. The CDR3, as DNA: TGCGCCAGCAGACCCGCGGACACTAACTATGGCTACACCTGC.

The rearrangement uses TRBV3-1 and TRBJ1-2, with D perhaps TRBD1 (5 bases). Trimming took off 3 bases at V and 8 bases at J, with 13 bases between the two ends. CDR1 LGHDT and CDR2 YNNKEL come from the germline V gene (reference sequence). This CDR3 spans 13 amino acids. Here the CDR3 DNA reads TGTGCCAGCAGCCAGACAGACTCGGGAGGCTACACCTTC. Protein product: CASSQTDSGGYTF.

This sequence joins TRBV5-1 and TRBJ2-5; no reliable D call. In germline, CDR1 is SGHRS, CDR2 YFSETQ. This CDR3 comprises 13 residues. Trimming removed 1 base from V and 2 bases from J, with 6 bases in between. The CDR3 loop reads CASSLQEQETQYF. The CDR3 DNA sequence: TGCGCCAGCAGCTTGCAGGAACAAGAGACCCAGTACTTC.

DNA for the CDR3: TGTGCCATCAGCTGGGACTCCCAAGAGACCCAGTACTTC. Residues: CAISWDSQETQYF. The chain has TRBV10-3 and TRBJ2-5; perhaps TRBD2 as D (6 bases). V shed 6 bases and J shed 1 base, with 9 bases lying between them. This CDR3 has 13 amino acids. Germline CDR1 ENHRY, CDR2 SYGVKD.

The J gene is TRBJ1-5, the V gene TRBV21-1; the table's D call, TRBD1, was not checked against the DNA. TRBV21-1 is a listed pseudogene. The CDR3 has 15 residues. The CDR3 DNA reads TGCCCGCAGCTCACCAGGGGGGTAGGGCATCAGCCCCAGCATTTT. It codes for CPQLTRGVGHQPQHF.

CDR3 bases: TGTGCCAGCAGTTCGATTGACAGGGGTCATCGCGAGCAGTACTTC. Translation: CASSSIDRGHREQYF. The chain has TRBV28 and TRBJ2-7; TRBD1 aligns across 8 bases. The CDR3 extends over 15 amino acids. Germline CDR1 reads MDHEN; CDR2 reads SYDVKM. The V gene end was trimmed by 4 bases and the J gene end by 6 bases; junction bases not matched to a gene: 11.

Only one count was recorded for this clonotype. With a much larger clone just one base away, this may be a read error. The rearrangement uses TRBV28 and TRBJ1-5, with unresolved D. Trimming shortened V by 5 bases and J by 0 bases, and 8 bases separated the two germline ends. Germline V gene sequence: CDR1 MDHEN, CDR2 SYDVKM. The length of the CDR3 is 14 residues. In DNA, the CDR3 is TGTGCCAGCAGTATGTCGGGTAGCAATCAGCCCCAGCATTTT. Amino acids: CASSMSGSNQPQHF.

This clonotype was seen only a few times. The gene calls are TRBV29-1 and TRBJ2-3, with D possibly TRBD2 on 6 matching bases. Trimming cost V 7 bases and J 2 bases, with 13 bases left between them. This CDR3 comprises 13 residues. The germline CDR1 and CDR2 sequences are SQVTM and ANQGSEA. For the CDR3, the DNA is TGCAGCGCCGGGGAGGCTGCCACAGATACGCAGTATTTT. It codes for CSAGEAATDTQYF.

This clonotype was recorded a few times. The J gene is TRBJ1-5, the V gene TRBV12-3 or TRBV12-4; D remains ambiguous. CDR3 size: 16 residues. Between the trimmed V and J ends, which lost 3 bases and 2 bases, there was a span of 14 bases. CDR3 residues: CASSLSKVGGNQPQHF. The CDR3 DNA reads TGTGCCAGCAGTTTGAGTAAGGTGGGTGGCAATCAGCCCCAGCATTTT.

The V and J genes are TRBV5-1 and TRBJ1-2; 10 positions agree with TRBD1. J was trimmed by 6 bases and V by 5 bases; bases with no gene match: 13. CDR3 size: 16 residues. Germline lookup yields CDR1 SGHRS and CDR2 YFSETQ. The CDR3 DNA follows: TGCGCCAGCAGTCCGAGGTGGGGGGACAGGGGTGATGGCTACACCTTC. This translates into CASSPRWGDRGDGYTF.

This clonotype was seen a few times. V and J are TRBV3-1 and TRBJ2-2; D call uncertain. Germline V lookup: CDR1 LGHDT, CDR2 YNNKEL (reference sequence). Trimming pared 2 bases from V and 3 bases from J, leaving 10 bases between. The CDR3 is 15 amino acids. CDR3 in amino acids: CASSQLQAYTGELFF. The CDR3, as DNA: TGTGCCAGCAGCCAACTGCAGGCTTACACCGGGGAGCTGTTTTTT.

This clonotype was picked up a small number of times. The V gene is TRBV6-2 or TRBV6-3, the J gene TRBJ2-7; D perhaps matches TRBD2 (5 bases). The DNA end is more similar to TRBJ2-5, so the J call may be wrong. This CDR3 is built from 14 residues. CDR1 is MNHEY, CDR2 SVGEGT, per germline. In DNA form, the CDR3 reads TGTGCCACTCGACGGGGATTTTCAAGGGAGACCCAGTACTTC. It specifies CATRRGFSRETQYF.

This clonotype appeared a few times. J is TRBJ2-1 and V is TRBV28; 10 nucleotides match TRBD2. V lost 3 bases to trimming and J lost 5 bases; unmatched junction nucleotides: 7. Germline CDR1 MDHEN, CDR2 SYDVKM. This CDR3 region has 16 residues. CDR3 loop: CASSFVLAGPNNEQFF. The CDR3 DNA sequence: TGTGCCAGCAGTTTCGTACTAGCGGGACCAAACAATGAGCAGTTCTTC. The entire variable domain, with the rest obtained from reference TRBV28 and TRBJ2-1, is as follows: DVKVTQSSRYLVKRTGEKVFLECVQDMDHENMFWYRQDPGLGLRLIYFSYDVKMKEKGDIPEGYSVSREKKERFSLILESASTNQTSMYLCASSFVLAGPNNEQFFGPGTRLTVL.

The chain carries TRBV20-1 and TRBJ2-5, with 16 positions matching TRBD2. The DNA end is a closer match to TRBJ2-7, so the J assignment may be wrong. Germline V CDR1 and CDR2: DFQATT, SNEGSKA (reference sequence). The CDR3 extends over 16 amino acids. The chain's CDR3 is CSANLPGLAGGVEQYF. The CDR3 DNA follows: TGCAGTGCCAACCTACCGGGACTAGCGGGAGGGGTCGAGCAGTACTTC.

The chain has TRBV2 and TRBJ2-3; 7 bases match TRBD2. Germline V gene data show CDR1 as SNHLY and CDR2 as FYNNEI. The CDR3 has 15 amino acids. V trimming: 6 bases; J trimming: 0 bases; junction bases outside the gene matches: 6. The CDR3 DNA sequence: TGTGCCAGCAGAACAACTAGCGAAAGCACAGATACGCAGTATTTT. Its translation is CASRTTSESTDTQYF.

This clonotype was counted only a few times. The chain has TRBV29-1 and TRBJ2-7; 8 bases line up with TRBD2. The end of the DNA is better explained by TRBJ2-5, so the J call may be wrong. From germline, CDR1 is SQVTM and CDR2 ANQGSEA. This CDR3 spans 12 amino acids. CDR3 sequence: CSTGLDLKTQYF. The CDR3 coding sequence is TGCAGCACGGGACTAGATCTCAAGACCCAGTACTTC.

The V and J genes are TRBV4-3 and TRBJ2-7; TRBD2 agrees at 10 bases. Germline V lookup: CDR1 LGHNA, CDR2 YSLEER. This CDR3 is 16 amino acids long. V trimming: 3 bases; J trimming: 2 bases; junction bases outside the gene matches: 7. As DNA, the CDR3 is TGCGCCAGCAGCCAGTTACTAGCGGGACCGACCTACGAGCAGTACTTC. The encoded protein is CASSQLLAGPTYEQYF.

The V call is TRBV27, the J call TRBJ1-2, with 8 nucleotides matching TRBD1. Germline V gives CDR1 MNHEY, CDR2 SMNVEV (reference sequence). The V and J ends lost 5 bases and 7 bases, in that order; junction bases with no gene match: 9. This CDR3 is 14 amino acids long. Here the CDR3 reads CASSPRHRGSGYTF. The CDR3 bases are TGTGCCAGCAGTCCCCGACACAGGGGGTCTGGCTACACCTTC.

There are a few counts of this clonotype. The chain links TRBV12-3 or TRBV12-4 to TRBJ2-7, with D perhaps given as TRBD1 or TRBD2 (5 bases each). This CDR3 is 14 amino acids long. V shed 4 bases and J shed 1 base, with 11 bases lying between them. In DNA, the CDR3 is TGTGCCAGCAGTTACCGGGACCTTTCCTACGAGCAGTACTTC. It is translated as CASSYRDLSYEQYF.

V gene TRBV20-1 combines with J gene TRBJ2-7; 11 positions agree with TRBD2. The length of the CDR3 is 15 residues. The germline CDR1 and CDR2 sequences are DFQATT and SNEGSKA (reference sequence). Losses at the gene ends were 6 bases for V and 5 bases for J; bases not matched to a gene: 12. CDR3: CSAPTRLAGSNEQYF. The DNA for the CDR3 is TGCAGTGCCCCAACCCGACTAGCGGGATCTAACGAGCAGTACTTC.

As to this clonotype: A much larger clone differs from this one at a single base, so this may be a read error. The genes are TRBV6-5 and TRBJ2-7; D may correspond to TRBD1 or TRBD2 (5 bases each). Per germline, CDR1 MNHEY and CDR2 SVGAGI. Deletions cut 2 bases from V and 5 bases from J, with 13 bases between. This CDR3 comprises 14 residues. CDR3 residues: CASSYNYGTHEQYF. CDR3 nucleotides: TGTGCCAGCAGTTACAATTACGGGACCCACGAGCAGTACTTC.

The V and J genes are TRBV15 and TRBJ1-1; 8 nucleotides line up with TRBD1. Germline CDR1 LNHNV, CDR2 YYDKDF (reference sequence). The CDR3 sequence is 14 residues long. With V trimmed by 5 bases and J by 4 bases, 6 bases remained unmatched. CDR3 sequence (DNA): TGTGCCACCAGCCGCCGACAGGGGACCACTGAAGCTTTCTTT. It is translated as CATSRRQGTTEAFF.

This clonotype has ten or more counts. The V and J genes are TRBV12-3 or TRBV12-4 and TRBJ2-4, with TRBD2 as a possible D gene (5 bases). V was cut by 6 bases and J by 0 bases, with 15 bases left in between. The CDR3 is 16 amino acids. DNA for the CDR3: TGTGCCAGCAGGCGCGGACTCGAACTAGCCAAAAACATTCAGTACTTC. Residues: CASRRGLELAKNIQYF.

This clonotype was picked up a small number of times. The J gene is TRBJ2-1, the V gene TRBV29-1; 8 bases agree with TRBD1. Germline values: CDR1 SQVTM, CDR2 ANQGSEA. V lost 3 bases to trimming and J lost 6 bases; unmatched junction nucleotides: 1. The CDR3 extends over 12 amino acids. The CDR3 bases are TGCAGCGTTGATACAGGGGGCAATGAGCAGTTCTTC. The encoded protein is CSVDTGGNEQFF.

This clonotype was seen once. CDR3 protein: CASSEDRATHIQYF. The CDR3, as DNA: TGTGCCAGCAGTGAGGACAGGGCGACGCACATTCAGTACTTC. The V and J genes are TRBV2 and TRBJ2-4; 8 bases agree with TRBD1. Unmatched junction bases numbered 6, after V lost 3 bases and J lost 8 bases. The CDR3 is made up of 14 amino acids. Germline lookup yields CDR1 SNHLY and CDR2 FYNNEI.

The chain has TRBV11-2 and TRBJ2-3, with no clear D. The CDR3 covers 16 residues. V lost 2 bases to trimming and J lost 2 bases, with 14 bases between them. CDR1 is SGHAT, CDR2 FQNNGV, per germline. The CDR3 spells CASSLIFRPDTDTQYF. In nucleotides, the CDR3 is TGTGCCAGCAGCTTAATTTTCCGGCCGGACACAGATACGCAGTATTTT.

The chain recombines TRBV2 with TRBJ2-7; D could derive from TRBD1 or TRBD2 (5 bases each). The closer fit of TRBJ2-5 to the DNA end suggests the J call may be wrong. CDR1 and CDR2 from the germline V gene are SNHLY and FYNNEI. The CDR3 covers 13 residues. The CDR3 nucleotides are TGTGCCAGCAGTGGTGGGGACCTGGAGACCCAGTACTTC. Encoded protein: CASSGGDLETQYF.

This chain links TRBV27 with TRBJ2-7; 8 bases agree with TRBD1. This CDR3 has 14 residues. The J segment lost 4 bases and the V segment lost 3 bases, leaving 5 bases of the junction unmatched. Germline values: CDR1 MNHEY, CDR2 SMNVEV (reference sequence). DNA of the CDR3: TGTGCCAGCAGTTTCCGACAGGGGAGGTACGAGCAGTACTTC. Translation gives CASSFRQGRYEQYF.